The 15 T cell receptor beta chains below were found in one sample sequenced in a study of metastatic and nonmetastatic thyroid tumors. Patients had received no treatment of any kind before thyroid surgery. TCRdb re-called the PCR reads with MiXCR. This table has approximately 16,000 clones, around 33% appearing once. The sample comprised tumor tissue. These TCRs come from a male donor with papillary thyroid cancer or a benign thyroid nodule (not recorded which). Some clones in this sample may be carry-over from other donors' samples.

This clone was counted between two and nine times. CDR3 nucleotide sequence: TGTGCCAGCAGTTCCCCCGCTAGCGGGAGATACGAGCAGTACTTC. It translates to CASSSPASGRYEQYF. The chain carries TRBV28 and TRBJ2-7, with TRBD2 matching over 10 bases. Unmatched junction bases numbered 7, after V lost 4 bases and J lost 4 bases. From germline, CDR1 is MDHEN and CDR2 SYDVKM. This CDR3 is built from 15 residues.

By share, this clone counts as medium-sized. The rearrangement links TRBV7-9 to TRBJ2-7; D may match TRBD1 or TRBD2 (6 bases each). The V end lost 1 base, the J end lost 3 bases, and 10 bases lay between the germline ends. Germline V gene sequence: CDR1 SEHNR, CDR2 FQNEAQ (reference sequence). The CDR3 sequence is 14 residues long. The CDR3 nucleotides read TGTGCCAGCAGCTTAGAGGGGGGTGGCTACGAGCAGTACTTC. This sequence encodes CASSLEGGGYEQYF.

This clone has just one count. The chain employs TRBV20-1 and TRBJ1-1; D unresolved. This CDR3 is 14 amino acids long. Per the germline V gene, CDR1 is DFQATT and CDR2 is SNEGSKA (reference sequence). V lost 2 bases and J lost 6, with 16 bases in between. CDR3 in amino acids: CSARTHMNKAEAFF. The CDR3 DNA follows: TGCAGTGCTAGAACCCATATGAACAAGGCTGAAGCTTTCTTT.

This chain uses TRBV5-1 with TRBJ2-2, with TRBD2 matching 10 bases. This CDR3 has 16 residues. J was trimmed by 6 bases and V by 7 bases; bases with no gene match: 12. CDR1 and CDR2 (germline): SGHRS, YFSETQ. CDR3 region: CASGHSGRQFAGELFF. CDR3 DNA: TGCGCCAGCGGACATAGCGGGAGGCAGTTCGCCGGGGAGCTGTTTTTT.

By share, this clone counts as medium-sized. The rearrangement joins TRBV9 to TRBJ2-1, with 14 bases fitting TRBD2. This CDR3 has 18 residues. Germline V CDR1 and CDR2: SGDLS, YYNGEE. V shed 2 bases, J shed 1 base, and the junction held 5 bases outside the gene matches. CDR3 in DNA: TGTGCCAGCAGCGTCGGACTAGCGGGGGGACCGTCCTACAATGAGCAGTTCTTC. It translates to CASSVGLAGGPSYNEQFF.

The chain is built from TRBV20-1 and TRBJ2-3; 7 nucleotides match TRBD2. The CDR3 spans 15 residues. Unmatched junction bases numbered 11, after V lost 5 bases and J lost 3 bases. Per germline, CDR1 DFQATT and CDR2 SNEGSKA (reference sequence). In nucleotides, the CDR3 is TGCAGTGCTCTATATCTGGGCGGGAGAACAGATACGCAGTATTTT. As protein: CSALYLGGRTDTQYF.

With regard to this clone: A read error may produce the germline difference seen at one junction end. The chain is built from TRBV7-8 and TRBJ2-3, with D tentatively TRBD2 (5 bases). This CDR3 region has 14 residues. Germline assignment: CDR1 SGHVS and CDR2 FQNEAQ. The CDR3: CASSPTRVGDTQYF. In nucleotides, the CDR3 is TGTGCCAGCAGCCCCACTCGGGTGGGAGATACTCAGTATTTT.

There are a few counts of this clone. The J gene is TRBJ2-7, the V gene TRBV20-1; 8 positions match TRBD1. Germline CDR1 reads DFQATT; CDR2 reads SNEGSKA (reference sequence). The J segment lost 2 bases and the V segment lost 0 bases, leaving 6 bases of the junction unmatched. The CDR3 totals 15 residues. DNA of the CDR3: TGCAGTGCTAGAGATCAGGGCAGGGGGCCCTACGAGCAGTACTTC. Protein sequence: CSARDQGRGPYEQYF.

This clone was recorded at least ten times. The chain has TRBV28 and TRBJ2-1; a weak D match, TRBD1 (6 bases). The germline CDR1 and CDR2 sequences are MDHEN and SYDVKM. V lost 4 bases and J lost 0, with 16 bases in between. The CDR3 has 17 residues. The CDR3 spells CASSSPYRGSSYNEQFF. The CDR3 DNA sequence: TGTGCCAGCAGTTCCCCTTATAGGGGGAGCTCCTACAATGAGCAGTTCTTC.

This clone was observed many times. This sequence joins TRBV4-2 and TRBJ2-2, with 11 bases matching TRBD2. This CDR3 comprises 15 residues. V was pared by 0 bases and J by 6 bases, with 0 bases of the junction left unmatched. Germline CDR1 reads LGHNA; CDR2 reads YNFKEQ. CDR3 amino acids: CASSQDSGGAGELFF. In DNA form, the CDR3 reads TGTGCCAGCAGCCAAGATAGCGGGGGGGCCGGGGAGCTGTTTTTT.

This clone appeared many times. This sequence joins TRBV2 and TRBJ1-2; weak D call: TRBD1 (6 bases). The CDR3 spans 16 residues. Germline values: CDR1 SNHLY, CDR2 FYNNEI. V lost 6 bases and J 3 bases, leaving 20 bases between the germline ends. CDR3: CASSPRPGASDYGYTF. The CDR3 region has the DNA TGTGCCAGCAGCCCCCGGCCGGGGGCGAGCGACTATGGCTACACCTTC. Based on the CDR3 plus reference TRBV2 and TRBJ1-2, the full variable domain is EPEVTQTPSHQVTQMGQEVILRCVPISNHLYFYWYRQILGQKVEFLVSFYNNEISEKSEIFDDQFSVERPDGSNFTLKIRSTKLEDSAMYFCASSPRPGASDYGYTFGSGTRLTVV.

This clone was seen ten or more times. This chain joins TRBV10-3 and TRBJ2-3, with a weak D call TRBD1 (7 bases). The CDR3 contains 15 residues. In germline, CDR1 is ENHRY, CDR2 SYGVKD. V lost 6 bases to trimming and J lost 0 bases, with 13 bases between them. CDR3 sequence: CAIRPTGTSTDTQYF. The CDR3, as DNA: TGTGCCATCAGGCCGACAGGGACTAGCACAGATACGCAGTATTTT.

By share, this clone counts as medium-sized. This sequence joins TRBV20-1 and TRBJ1-2, with D perhaps TRBD1 (6 bases). From germline, CDR1 is DFQATT and CDR2 SNEGSKA (reference sequence). Trimming cost V 2 bases and J 0 bases, with 7 bases left between them. The CDR3 runs to 13 residues. CDR3 DNA sequence: TGCAGTGCTAGATGGACAGCTAACTATGGCTACACCTTC. Translated, it gives CSARWTANYGYTF.

In its sample, this clone is medium-sized. The CDR3 bases are TGTGCCACCATCAAACCGTTAGGACGGCAAGGGCGAAATGAAAAACTGTTTTTT. It translates to CATIKPLGRQGRNEKLFF. The chain links TRBV24-1 to TRBJ1-4; D is unresolved. Germline V gene lookup returns CDR1 KGHDR and CDR2 SFDVKD. The V gene lost 8 bases and the J gene lost 5 bases, with 26 bases spanning the gap. The CDR3 runs 18 residues.

The rearrangement joins TRBV12-3 or TRBV12-4 to TRBJ1-3; D unclear. The CDR3 spans 13 residues. Trimming took 6 bases from V and 3 from J, leaving 9 bases between them. The CDR3 sequence is CASSKGFGNTIYF. In DNA form, the CDR3 reads TGTGCCAGCAGCAAGGGATTTGGAAACACCATATATTTT.